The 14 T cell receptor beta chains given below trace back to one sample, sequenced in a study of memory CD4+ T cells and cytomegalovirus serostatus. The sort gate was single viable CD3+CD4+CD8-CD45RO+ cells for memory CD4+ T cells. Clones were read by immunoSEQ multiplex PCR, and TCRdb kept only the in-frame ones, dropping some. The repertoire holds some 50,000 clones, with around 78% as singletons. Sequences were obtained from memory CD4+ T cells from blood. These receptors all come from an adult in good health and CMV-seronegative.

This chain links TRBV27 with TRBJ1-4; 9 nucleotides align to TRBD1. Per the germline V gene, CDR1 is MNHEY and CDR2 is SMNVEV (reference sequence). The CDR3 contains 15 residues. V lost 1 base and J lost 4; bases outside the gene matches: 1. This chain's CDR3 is CASSLLGQGNEKLFF. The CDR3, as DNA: TGTGCCAGCAGTTTATTGGGACAGGGTAATGAAAAACTGTTTTTT.

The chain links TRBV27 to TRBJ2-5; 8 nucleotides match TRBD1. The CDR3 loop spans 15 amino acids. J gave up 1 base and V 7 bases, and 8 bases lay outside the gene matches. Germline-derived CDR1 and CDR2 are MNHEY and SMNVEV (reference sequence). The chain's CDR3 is CASNRHGQGQETQYF. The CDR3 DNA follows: TGTGCCAGCAATCGGCACGGACAGGGCCAAGAGACCCAGTACTTC.

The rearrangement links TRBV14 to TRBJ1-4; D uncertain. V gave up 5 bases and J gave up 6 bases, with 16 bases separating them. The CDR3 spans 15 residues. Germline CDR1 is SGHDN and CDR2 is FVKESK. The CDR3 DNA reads TGTGCCAGCAGCAATGGAGTACGTACGGATGAAAAACTGTTTTTT. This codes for CASSNGVRTDEKLFF.

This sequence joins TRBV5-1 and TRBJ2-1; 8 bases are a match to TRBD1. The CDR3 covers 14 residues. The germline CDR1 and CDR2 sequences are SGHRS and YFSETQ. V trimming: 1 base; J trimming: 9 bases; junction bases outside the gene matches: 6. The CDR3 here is CASSLILQGGEQFF. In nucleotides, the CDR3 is TGCGCCAGCAGCTTGATATTACAGGGGGGTGAGCAGTTCTTC.

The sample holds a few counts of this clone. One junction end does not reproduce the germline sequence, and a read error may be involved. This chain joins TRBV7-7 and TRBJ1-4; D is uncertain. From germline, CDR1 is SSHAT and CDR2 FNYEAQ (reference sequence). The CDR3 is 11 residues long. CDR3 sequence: CASSSGPKLFF. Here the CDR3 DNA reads TGTGCTAGCAGCAGCGGACCCAAACTGTTTTTT.

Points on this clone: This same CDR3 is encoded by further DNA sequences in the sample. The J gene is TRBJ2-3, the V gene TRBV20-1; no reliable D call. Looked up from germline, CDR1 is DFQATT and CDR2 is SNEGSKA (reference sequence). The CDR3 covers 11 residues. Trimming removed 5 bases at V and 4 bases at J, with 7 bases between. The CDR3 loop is CSAPFPDTQYF. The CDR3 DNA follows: TGCAGTGCTCCCTTCCCAGATACGCAGTATTTT.

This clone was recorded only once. For the CDR3, the DNA is TGTGCCAGCAGCTGGACTAGCGGGGGGACCGGGGAGCTGTTTTTT. Amino acids: CASSWTSGGTGELFF. This chain links TRBV7-2 with TRBJ2-2; 14 bases are shared with TRBD2. Germline CDR1 is SGHTA and CDR2 is FQGNSA. With V trimmed by 4 bases and J by 5 bases, 0 bases remained unmatched. The CDR3 length is 15 residues.

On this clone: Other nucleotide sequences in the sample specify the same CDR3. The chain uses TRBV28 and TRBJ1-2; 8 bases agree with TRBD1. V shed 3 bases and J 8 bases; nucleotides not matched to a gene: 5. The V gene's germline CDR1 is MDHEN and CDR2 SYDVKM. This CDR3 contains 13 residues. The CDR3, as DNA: TGTGCCAGCAGTTTGCAGGGGGCCCGAGGCTACACCTTC. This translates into CASSLQGARGYTF.

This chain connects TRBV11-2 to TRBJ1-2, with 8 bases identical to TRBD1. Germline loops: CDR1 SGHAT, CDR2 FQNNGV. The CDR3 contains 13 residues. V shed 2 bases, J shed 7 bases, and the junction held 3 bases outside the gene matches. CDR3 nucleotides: TGTGCCAGCAGCTTATCAGGGGGCAGTGGCTACACCTTC. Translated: CASSLSGGSGYTF.

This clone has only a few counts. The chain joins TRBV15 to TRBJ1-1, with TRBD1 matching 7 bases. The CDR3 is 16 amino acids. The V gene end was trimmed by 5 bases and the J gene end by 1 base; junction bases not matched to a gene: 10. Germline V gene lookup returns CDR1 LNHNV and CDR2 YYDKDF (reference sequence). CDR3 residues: CATSPDRATSNTEAFF. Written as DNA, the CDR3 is TGTGCCACCAGCCCCGACAGGGCGACCTCGAACACTGAAGCTTTCTTT.

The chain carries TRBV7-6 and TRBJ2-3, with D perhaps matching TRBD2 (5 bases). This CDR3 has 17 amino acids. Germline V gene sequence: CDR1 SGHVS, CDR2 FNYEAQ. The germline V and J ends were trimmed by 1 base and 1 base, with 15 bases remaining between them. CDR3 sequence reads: CASSLVLGGGGTDTQYF. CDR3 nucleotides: TGTGCCAGCAGCTTAGTTCTAGGCGGAGGAGGCACAGATACGCAGTATTTT.

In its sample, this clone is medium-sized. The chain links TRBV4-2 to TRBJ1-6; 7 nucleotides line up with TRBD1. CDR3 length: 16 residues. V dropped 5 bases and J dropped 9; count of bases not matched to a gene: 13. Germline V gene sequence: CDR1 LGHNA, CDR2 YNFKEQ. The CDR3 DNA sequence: TGTGCCAGCAGCGGGGGGGGACAGCCGCGCTTTTCACCCCTCCACTTT. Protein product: CASSGGGQPRFSPLHF.

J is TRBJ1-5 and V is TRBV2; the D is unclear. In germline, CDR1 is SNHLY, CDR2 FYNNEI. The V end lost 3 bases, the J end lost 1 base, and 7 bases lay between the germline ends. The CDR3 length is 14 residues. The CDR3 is CASSDMLSNQPQHF. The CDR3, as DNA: TGTGCCAGCAGTGATATGCTAAGCAATCAGCCCCAGCATTTT.

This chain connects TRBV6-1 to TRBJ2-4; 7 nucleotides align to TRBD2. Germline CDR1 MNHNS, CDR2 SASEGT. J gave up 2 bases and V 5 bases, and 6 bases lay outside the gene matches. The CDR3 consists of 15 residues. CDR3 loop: CASSISGATKNIQYF. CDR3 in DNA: TGTGCCAGCAGTATAAGCGGGGCCACCAAAAACATTCAGTACTTC.